Each of the 29 T cell receptor beta chains below was sequenced from the same sample in a study of blood T cell repertoires in COVID-19. TCRdb's table, derived via immunoSEQ multiplex PCR, lists solely in-frame clones and lacks some. In the table there are 200,000 to 300,000 clones, 86% of which are singletons. The source material was peripheral blood. The source is a woman aged 25 to 39 who had recovered from COVID-19.

The rearrangement links TRBV23-1 to TRBJ1-5; maybe TRBD1 (5 bases). TRBV23-1 is an ORF; its function is uncertain. This CDR3 has 15 amino acids. Trimming cost V 2 bases and J 3 bases, with 11 bases left between them. DNA of the CDR3: TGCGCCAGCAGTCAACCCGACAGCTACAATCAGCCCCAGCATTTT. Its protein is CASSQPDSYNQPQHF.

This sequence joins TRBV9 and TRBJ2-2, with TRBD1 matching 9 bases. This CDR3 has 16 residues. From germline, CDR1 is SGDLS and CDR2 YYNGEE. J was trimmed by 2 bases and V by 4 bases; bases with no gene match: 6. The CDR3 nucleotides are TGTGCCAGCAGCCCTTGGGACAGGGCAAACACCGGGGAGCTGTTTTTT. It translates to CASSPWDRANTGELFF.

V and J are TRBV10-3 and TRBJ1-6, with 8 bases aligning to TRBD1. Germline V gene lookup returns CDR1 ENHRY and CDR2 SYGVKD. The CDR3 runs 15 residues. Germline trimming cut 6 bases from V and 0 bases from J; bases unmatched to any gene: 1. The CDR3 DNA follows: TGTGCCATCAGGGACAGGGACTCCTATAATTCACCCCTCCACTTT. It translates to CAIRDRDSYNSPLHF.

This CDR3 reads CASTSPGQVPWQFF. CDR3 nucleotide sequence: TGTGCCAGTACCTCACCGGGACAGGTTCCATGGCAGTTCTTC. The J gene is TRBJ2-1, the V gene TRBV19; TRBD1 aligns across 8 bases. The germline V gene has CDR1 LNHDA and CDR2 SQIVND (reference sequence). The V and J ends lost 7 bases and 12 bases, in that order; junction bases with no gene match: 14. There are 14 residues in the CDR3.

This clone is a singleton in its sample. This chain links TRBV29-1 with TRBJ1-1, with D unresolved. The CDR3 is made up of 11 amino acids. V lost 6 bases to trimming and J lost 1 base, with 6 bases between them. The germline V gene has CDR1 SQVTM and CDR2 ANQGSEA. The CDR3 loop reads CSVQWNTEAFF. The CDR3 DNA is TGCAGCGTCCAGTGGAACACTGAAGCTTTCTTT.

The chain carries TRBV6-5 and TRBJ1-6, with no clear D. Germline lookup yields CDR1 MNHEY and CDR2 SVGAGI. With 0 bases removed from V and 7 bases from J, the gap between germline ends came to 7 bases. The length of the CDR3 is 14 residues. CDR3: CASSYSQINSPLHF. CDR3 in DNA: TGTGCCAGCAGTTACTCTCAGATCAATTCACCCCTCCACTTT.

The CDR3 DNA is TGCGCCAGCAGCTTGGGACAGTCAAGCTATGGCTACACCTTC. It specifies CASSLGQSSYGYTF. The V gene is TRBV5-1, the J gene TRBJ1-2; tentatively, D is TRBD1 (5 bases). V lost 0 bases and J lost 4, with 10 bases in between. The germline V gene has CDR1 SGHRS and CDR2 YFSETQ. The CDR3 has 14 amino acids.

The chain couples TRBV18 to TRBJ1-2, with D unresolved. The CDR3 has 14 residues. Germline values: CDR1 KGHSH, CDR2 LQKENI. V was cut by 1 base and J by 5 bases, with 11 bases left in between. CDR3 nucleotides: TGTGCCAGCTCACCACAGGGAGCTCGGTATGGCTACACCTTC. This gives the protein CASSPQGARYGYTF.

The sample holds a few counts of this clone. This chain joins TRBV5-4 and TRBJ1-6, with D uncertain. CDR3 length: 17 residues. V was pared by 3 bases and J by 3 bases, with 16 bases between. CDR1 SGHNT and CDR2 YYREEE come from the germline V gene (reference sequence). The CDR3 sequence is CASSSYSLFDYNSPLHF. CDR3 DNA sequence: TGTGCCAGCAGCTCGTACAGTTTATTTGACTATAATTCACCCCTCCACTTT.

The chain carries TRBV5-1 and TRBJ1-1; tentative D call: TRBD1 (6 bases). From germline, CDR1 is SGHRS and CDR2 YFSETQ. V was pared by 0 bases and J by 6 bases, with 18 bases between. The CDR3 spans 16 residues. In DNA, the CDR3 is TGCGCCAGCAGCTTGGGGTCAGGGGTCTTTCGCCCTGAAGCTTTCTTT. Protein: CASSLGSGVFRPEAFF.

V gene TRBV3-1 (or the pseudogene TRBV3-2) combines with J gene TRBJ1-2, with 10 bases identical to TRBD1. The germline CDR1 and CDR2 sequences are LGHDT and YNNKEL (reference sequence). V dropped 3 bases and J dropped 8; count of bases not matched to a gene: 6. The CDR3 runs 14 residues. The CDR3 is CASSHWDRGMGYTF. The CDR3, as DNA: TGTGCCAGCAGCCATTGGGACAGGGGAATGGGCTACACCTTC.

The chain combines TRBV2 with TRBJ1-5; perhaps TRBD1 as D (6 bases). The CDR3 is made up of 14 amino acids. Germline CDR1 is SNHLY and CDR2 is FYNNEI. The germline V and J ends were trimmed by 5 bases and 4 bases, with 12 bases remaining between them. The CDR3 sequence: CASSPERGNQPQHF. The CDR3 nucleotides read TGTGCCAGCAGTCCAGAAAGGGGGAATCAGCCCCAGCATTTT.

The rearrangement joins TRBV7-9 to TRBJ2-7; TRBD1 agrees at 9 bases. V trimming: 3 bases; J trimming: 4 bases; junction bases outside the gene matches: 10. Germline V gene data show CDR1 as SEHNR and CDR2 as FQNEAQ (reference sequence). This CDR3 has 16 residues. DNA of the CDR3: TGTGCCAGCAGCTTTAACGGCGGGGGACAGGGTTACGAGCAGTACTTC. This gives the protein CASSFNGGGQGYEQYF.

This chain links TRBV7-3 with TRBJ1-1; no clear D. Germline CDR1 reads SGHTA; CDR2 reads FQGTGA. The V and J ends lost 2 bases and 5 bases respectively, with 18 bases between them. CDR3 length: 16 residues. This CDR3 reads CASSLVPNGGGTEAFF. DNA for the CDR3: TGTGCCAGCAGCTTAGTTCCCAACGGTGGAGGAACTGAAGCTTTCTTT.

This chain links TRBV10-2 with TRBJ2-3, with D perhaps TRBD2 (7 bases). V lost 3 bases and J lost 5, with 18 bases in between. This CDR3 is built from 16 residues. In germline, CDR1 is WSHSY, CDR2 SAAADI. The CDR3 sequence: CASSDGEGGPVDTQYF. The CDR3, as DNA: TGCGCCAGCAGTGACGGGGAGGGGGGGCCAGTAGATACGCAGTATTTT.

The table lists this clone with a count of one. J is TRBJ2-5 and V is TRBV4-3; 11 bases fit TRBD1. The CDR3 loop spans 16 amino acids. CDR1 and CDR2 (germline): LGHNA, YSLEER. The V gene end was trimmed by 0 bases and the J gene end by 4 bases; junction bases not matched to a gene: 4. For the CDR3, the DNA is TGCGCCAGCAGCCAAGAGTTGGGGACAGGGGGAGAGACCCAGTACTTC. Encoded protein: CASSQELGTGGETQYF.

This clone was picked up one time. The chain joins TRBV10-2 to TRBJ2-7; 7 nucleotides line up with TRBD2. The CDR3 extends over 12 amino acids. Trimming took 10 bases from V and 4 from J; bases not matched to a gene: 7. Germline-derived CDR1 and CDR2 are WSHSY and SAAADI. The CDR3 region has the DNA TGCGCCACCCGGGACTACCTATACGAGCAGTACTTC. This sequence encodes CATRDYLYEQYF.

The chain combines TRBV19 with TRBJ2-7; D unclear. Trimming pared 2 bases from V and 2 bases from J, leaving 16 bases between. The CDR3 spans 16 residues. CDR1 and CDR2 from the germline V gene are LNHDA and SQIVND (reference sequence). CDR3 sequence reads: CASSISSGRWTYEQYF. Here the CDR3 DNA reads TGTGCCAGTAGTATATCCTCCGGCAGGTGGACCTACGAGCAGTACTTC.

The J gene is TRBJ2-7, the V gene TRBV7-2; 7 bases align to TRBD1. The CDR3 extends over 16 amino acids. The germline CDR1 and CDR2 sequences are SGHTA and FQGNSA. V lost 5 bases and J lost 1; bases outside the gene matches: 11. The CDR3, as DNA: TGTGCCAGCAGCCCAAGAAGACAGGGAGCGTCCTACGAGCAGTACTTC. Its translation: CASSPRRQGASYEQYF.

The DNA of the CDR3 is TGTGCCAGCAGTGAGAAGCTGGTGATCTCTGGAAACACCATATATTTT. Protein sequence: CASSEKLVISGNTIYF. V is TRBV6-1 and J is TRBJ1-3; D not certain. V was clipped by 3 bases and J by 0 bases, with 12 bases between them. This CDR3 contains 16 residues. CDR1 MNHNS and CDR2 SASEGT come from the germline V gene.

The V gene is TRBV29-1, the J gene TRBJ2-3; 13 positions match TRBD2. The V and J ends lost 8 bases and 4 bases, in that order; junction bases with no gene match: 6. Germline values: CDR1 SQVTM, CDR2 ANQGSEA. The CDR3 runs to 14 residues. The CDR3 region is CSLGLAGVSDTQYF. The DNA for the CDR3 is TGCAGCTTAGGACTAGCGGGGGTCTCAGATACGCAGTATTTT.

This chain joins TRBV10-3 and TRBJ1-2; 10 positions match TRBD1. The ends lost 6 bases at V and 7 bases at J; junction bases unmatched: 8. Germline V gene data show CDR1 as ENHRY and CDR2 as SYGVKD. CDR3 length equals 14 residues. CDR3 in DNA: TGTGCCATCAGACCGGGACAGGGGTCTGGTGGCTACACCTTC. This gives the protein CAIRPGQGSGGYTF.

V is TRBV5-1 and J is TRBJ1-2; 12 bases align to TRBD1. Trimming cost V 4 bases and J 4 bases; bases outside gene matches: 2. CDR1 is SGHRS, CDR2 YFSETQ, per germline. This CDR3 has 14 amino acids. The CDR3 nucleotides are TGCGCCAGCAGCGGGACAGGGGGCAGCTATGGCTACACCTTC. It is translated as CASSGTGGSYGYTF.

The chain employs TRBV29-1 and TRBJ1-1; D perhaps matches TRBD1 (5 bases). V gave up 6 bases and J gave up 1 base, with 15 bases separating them. CDR1 and CDR2 from the germline V gene are SQVTM and ANQGSEA. The CDR3 spans 14 residues. The DNA for the CDR3 is TGCAGCGTGACCAGCGGGGGAGGGAACACTGAAGCTTTCTTT. Translation gives CSVTSGGGNTEAFF.

The V gene is TRBV5-4, the J gene TRBJ1-3; TRBD1 matches 10 bases. V gave up 4 bases and J gave up 0 bases; unmatched junction bases: 4. Per the germline V gene, CDR1 is SGHNT and CDR2 is YYREEE (reference sequence). This CDR3 comprises 16 residues. CDR3 in DNA: TGTGCCAGCAGCCCGGGACAGGGGTTCTCTGGAAACACCATATATTTT. This codes for CASSPGQGFSGNTIYF.

The V and J genes are TRBV5-4 and TRBJ1-2; 7 positions agree with TRBD1. The CDR3 is 14 residues long. Trimming took 3 bases from V and 2 from J; bases not matched to a gene: 4. Germline lookup yields CDR1 SGHNT and CDR2 YYREEE (reference sequence). CDR3 nucleotides: TGTGCCAGCAGCTCCCGGGACAGAAACTATGGCTACACCTTC. Translation gives CASSSRDRNYGYTF.

The V and J genes are TRBV5-6 and TRBJ2-4, with TRBD1 matching over 7 bases. This CDR3 is built from 14 residues. The ends lost 3 bases at V and 2 bases at J; junction bases unmatched: 2. CDR1 SGHDT and CDR2 YYEEEE come from the germline V gene. CDR3 region: CASSSTGSKNIQYF. CDR3 bases: TGTGCCAGCAGCTCGACAGGGTCCAAAAACATTCAGTACTTC.

Here the CDR3 DNA reads TGTGCCAGTAGTATAACCCCCTTGACAGGGGCTAACTATGGCTACACCTTC. Translating it yields CASSITPLTGANYGYTF. The J gene is TRBJ1-2, the V gene TRBV19; TRBD1 aligns across 8 bases. The CDR3 loop spans 17 amino acids. From germline, CDR1 is LNHDA and CDR2 SQIVND (reference sequence). J gave up 0 bases and V 2 bases, and 8 bases lay outside the gene matches.

The V and J genes are TRBV6-1 and TRBJ1-3; D uncertain. The V gene's germline CDR1 is MNHNS and CDR2 SASEGT. V lost 2 bases, J lost 0 bases, and 17 bases lay in between. The CDR3 runs 18 residues. The CDR3 DNA sequence: TGTGCCAGCAGTGAAATCACTATGTTTTCCGACTCTGGAAACACCATATATTTT. This gives the protein CASSEITMFSDSGNTIYF.